This T cell receptor (beta chain) was documented in a study of a mutant IDH1 vaccine in newly diagnosed glioma. Across the whole study: Sex distribution of treated patients was approximately 60% male and 37.5% female; mean age was around 42 years. The earlier regimen, radiotherapy, temozolomide, or both, was most often both.

Germline V gene lookup returns CDR1 ENHRY and CDR2 SYGVKD. V lost 2 bases and J 1 base, leaving 8 bases between the germline ends. This CDR3 spans 14 amino acids. This table comes from immunoSEQ multiplex PCR, and its TCRdb copy is limited to in-frame clones, with some not included. The sample records just under 95,000 clones, roughly 75% being singletons. The time point: baseline, week 1 (first vaccination visit). Specified treatment: pre-vaccination baseline after standard-of-care therapy. As for this clone: Its cognate antigen is unknown.

General study findings and limits: Pseudoprogression appeared unlinked to shifts in leading peripheral T cell clonotypes. The vaccine induced immune responses, and these occurred in 80% to 95% of patients.

The input for sequencing was PBMCs, taken from a glioma patient treated with radiotherapy, temozolomide or both. This TCR was recovered from a man aged 40-50 years with glioma. The rearrangement joins TRBV10-3 to TRBJ1-1, with no clear D. CDR3 sequence reads: CAISENRQNTEAFF. The CDR3 bases are TGTGCCATCAGTGAGAACCGGCAGAACACTGAAGCTTTCTTT.